Presented here are 15 T cell receptor beta chains from one specimen sequenced in a study of T cell responses to AZD1222 COVID-19 vaccine. The table came from immunoSEQ multiplex PCR; TCRdb's copy has only in-frame clones and leaves some out. The table lists around 200,000 clones, more than 85% of them singletons, with around 4% in the top ten. The sample consisted of peripheral blood, taken on day 0 of AZD1222 vaccination. These receptor sequences come from an adult in good health.

Only one count was recorded for this clone. The chain uses TRBV10-1 and TRBJ2-1; D remains unclear. The CDR3 contains 14 residues. Between the trimmed V and J ends, which lost 4 bases and 5 bases, there was a span of 12 bases. The germline gives CDR1 WNHNN, CDR2 SYGVQD (reference sequence). This CDR3 reads CASSAWANNNEQFF. The CDR3, as DNA: TGCGCCAGCAGTGCTTGGGCTAATAACAATGAGCAGTTCTTC.

The chain uses TRBV11-2 and TRBJ2-6; D remains ambiguous. CDR1 is SGHAT, CDR2 FQNNGV, per germline. This CDR3 spans 16 amino acids. V was trimmed by 4 bases and J by 1 base, leaving 11 bases between them. The CDR3 here is CASSSPLVSGANVLTF. The CDR3 bases are TGTGCCAGCAGCTCCCCCCTGGTGTCTGGGGCCAACGTCCTGACTTTC.

The rearrangement uses TRBV9 and TRBJ1-3; D is undetermined. Germline CDR1 SGDLS, CDR2 YYNGEE. Trimming shortened V by 6 bases and J by 4 bases, and 11 bases separated the two germline ends. The CDR3 has 13 residues. DNA for the CDR3: TGTGCCAGCAACCGCCCCCCCGGAAACACCATATATTTT. Its translation: CASNRPPGNTIYF.

As to this clone: Other DNA sequences of this sample code for an identical CDR3. The genes are TRBV30 and TRBJ1-1; 7 bases match TRBD1. CDR3 length equals 14 residues. Germline trimming cut 0 bases from V and 1 base from J; bases unmatched to any gene: 2. Per germline, CDR1 GTSNPN and CDR2 SVGIG (reference sequence). CDR3 sequence: CAWSVTGWNTEAFF. The CDR3 DNA is TGTGCCTGGAGTGTGACAGGGTGGAACACTGAAGCTTTCTTT.

This sequence joins TRBV11-2 and TRBJ2-5; D tentatively reads TRBD1 or TRBD2 (5 bases each). V was clipped by 0 bases and J by 9 bases, with 5 bases between them. CDR3 length: 11 residues. CDR1 is SGHAT and CDR2 is FQNNGV in the germline V gene. The CDR3 loop reads CASSLEGAQYF. The CDR3 DNA reads TGTGCCAGCAGCTTAGAGGGGGCCCAGTACTTC.

The CDR3 sequence: CATTSGDTYYEQYF. The CDR3 region has the DNA TGTGCCACCACATCGGGGGACACCTACTACGAGCAGTACTTC. This chain links TRBV6-5 with TRBJ2-7; D is perhaps TRBD1 or TRBD2 (6 bases each). Between the trimmed V and J ends, which lost 10 bases and 3 bases, there was a span of 19 bases. Looked up from germline, CDR1 is MNHEY and CDR2 is SVGAGI. CDR3 length: 14 amino acids.

The chain joins TRBV4-1 to TRBJ1-2; perhaps TRBD1 as D (6 bases). Germline lookup yields CDR1 MGHRA and CDR2 YSYEKL. Trimming removed 1 base at V and 3 bases at J, with 15 bases between. This CDR3 spans 16 amino acids. CDR3 coding DNA: TGCGCCAGCAGCCAAGCCGCCGGGGGCAGCTACTATGGCTACACCTTC. It encodes CASSQAAGGSYYGYTF.

The J gene is TRBJ2-1, the V gene TRBV6-5, with 8 bases that match TRBD2. J lost 6 bases, V lost 2 bases, and 3 bases had no gene match. The germline gives CDR1 MNHEY, CDR2 SVGAGI. The CDR3 consists of 14 residues. The CDR3 is CASSYRGGINEQFF. As DNA, the CDR3 is TGTGCCAGCAGTTACCGGGGGGGGATCAATGAGCAGTTCTTC.

The gene calls are TRBV6-5 and TRBJ1-2; tentatively, D is TRBD1 (6 bases). The CDR3 runs 13 residues. The V and J ends lost 5 bases and 8 bases respectively, with 15 bases between them. The germline V gene encodes CDR1 MNHEY and CDR2 SVGAGI. CDR3 amino acids: CASSLQGWEGYTF. CDR3 coding DNA: TGTGCCAGCAGTCTTCAGGGGTGGGAAGGCTACACCTTC.

The chain combines TRBV5-1 with TRBJ1-3; 7 bases fit TRBD1. Germline values: CDR1 SGHRS, CDR2 YFSETQ. The CDR3 totals 15 residues. The junction had 5 bases not matched to a gene; V was cut back by 1 base and J by 4 bases. CDR3 in amino acids: CASSLPQGIGNTIYF. In nucleotides, the CDR3 is TGCGCCAGCAGCTTGCCACAGGGGATCGGAAACACCATATATTTT.

This chain connects TRBV18 to TRBJ1-1, with TRBD1 matching 8 bases. J lost 1 base, V lost 4 bases, and 5 bases had no gene match. Germline CDR1 and CDR2: KGHSH and LQKENI. This CDR3 has 15 residues. The CDR3 DNA reads TGTGCCAGCTCACTTCGGACAGGGACGAACACTGAAGCTTTCTTT. Protein: CASSLRTGTNTEAFF.

This chain links TRBV6-5 with TRBJ1-3; D gene unclear. Germline V gene sequence: CDR1 MNHEY, CDR2 SVGAGI. The CDR3 runs to 13 residues. The V gene lost 9 bases and the J gene lost 4 bases, with 13 bases spanning the gap. CDR3 region: CASGPSLGNTIYF. The CDR3 nucleotides read TGTGCCAGTGGACCGTCGTTGGGAAACACCATATATTTT.

This clone was found a few times. The chain uses TRBV30 and TRBJ2-7; D is perhaps TRBD2 (6 bases). V was shortened by 0 bases and J by 5 bases, with 14 bases between the two germline ends. CDR1 and CDR2 from the germline V gene are GTSNPN and SVGIG (reference sequence). The CDR3 totals 14 residues. The CDR3 spells CAWSVDGTVDEQYF. The CDR3 DNA sequence: TGTGCCTGGAGTGTAGACGGGACTGTCGACGAGCAGTACTTC.

The chain carries TRBV3-1 (or the pseudogene TRBV3-2) and TRBJ2-5; no clear D. Trimming stripped 1 base from V and 4 bases from J, with 13 bases between. The CDR3 is made up of 15 amino acids. Germline-derived CDR1 and CDR2 are LGHDT and YNNKEL (reference sequence). The CDR3 sequence: CASSQGYREAETQYF. As DNA, the CDR3 is TGTGCCAGCAGCCAAGGTTACCGAGAGGCAGAGACCCAGTACTTC.

The chain combines TRBV11-3 with TRBJ2-3; D gene ambiguous. Germline V gives CDR1 SGHNT, CDR2 YENEEA. The CDR3 totals 12 residues. V lost 3 bases to trimming and J lost 0 bases, with 1 base between them. The CDR3 protein is CASSFSTDTQYF. CDR3 nucleotides: TGTGCCAGCAGCTTTAGCACAGATACGCAGTATTTT. The full variable domain, rest sourced from reference TRBV11-3 and TRBJ2-3, is EAGVVQSPRYKIIEKKQPVAFWCNPISGHNTLYWYLQNLGQGPELLIRYENEEAVDDSQLPKDRFSAERLKGVDSTLKIQPAELGDSAVYLCASSFSTDTQYFGPGTRLTVL.